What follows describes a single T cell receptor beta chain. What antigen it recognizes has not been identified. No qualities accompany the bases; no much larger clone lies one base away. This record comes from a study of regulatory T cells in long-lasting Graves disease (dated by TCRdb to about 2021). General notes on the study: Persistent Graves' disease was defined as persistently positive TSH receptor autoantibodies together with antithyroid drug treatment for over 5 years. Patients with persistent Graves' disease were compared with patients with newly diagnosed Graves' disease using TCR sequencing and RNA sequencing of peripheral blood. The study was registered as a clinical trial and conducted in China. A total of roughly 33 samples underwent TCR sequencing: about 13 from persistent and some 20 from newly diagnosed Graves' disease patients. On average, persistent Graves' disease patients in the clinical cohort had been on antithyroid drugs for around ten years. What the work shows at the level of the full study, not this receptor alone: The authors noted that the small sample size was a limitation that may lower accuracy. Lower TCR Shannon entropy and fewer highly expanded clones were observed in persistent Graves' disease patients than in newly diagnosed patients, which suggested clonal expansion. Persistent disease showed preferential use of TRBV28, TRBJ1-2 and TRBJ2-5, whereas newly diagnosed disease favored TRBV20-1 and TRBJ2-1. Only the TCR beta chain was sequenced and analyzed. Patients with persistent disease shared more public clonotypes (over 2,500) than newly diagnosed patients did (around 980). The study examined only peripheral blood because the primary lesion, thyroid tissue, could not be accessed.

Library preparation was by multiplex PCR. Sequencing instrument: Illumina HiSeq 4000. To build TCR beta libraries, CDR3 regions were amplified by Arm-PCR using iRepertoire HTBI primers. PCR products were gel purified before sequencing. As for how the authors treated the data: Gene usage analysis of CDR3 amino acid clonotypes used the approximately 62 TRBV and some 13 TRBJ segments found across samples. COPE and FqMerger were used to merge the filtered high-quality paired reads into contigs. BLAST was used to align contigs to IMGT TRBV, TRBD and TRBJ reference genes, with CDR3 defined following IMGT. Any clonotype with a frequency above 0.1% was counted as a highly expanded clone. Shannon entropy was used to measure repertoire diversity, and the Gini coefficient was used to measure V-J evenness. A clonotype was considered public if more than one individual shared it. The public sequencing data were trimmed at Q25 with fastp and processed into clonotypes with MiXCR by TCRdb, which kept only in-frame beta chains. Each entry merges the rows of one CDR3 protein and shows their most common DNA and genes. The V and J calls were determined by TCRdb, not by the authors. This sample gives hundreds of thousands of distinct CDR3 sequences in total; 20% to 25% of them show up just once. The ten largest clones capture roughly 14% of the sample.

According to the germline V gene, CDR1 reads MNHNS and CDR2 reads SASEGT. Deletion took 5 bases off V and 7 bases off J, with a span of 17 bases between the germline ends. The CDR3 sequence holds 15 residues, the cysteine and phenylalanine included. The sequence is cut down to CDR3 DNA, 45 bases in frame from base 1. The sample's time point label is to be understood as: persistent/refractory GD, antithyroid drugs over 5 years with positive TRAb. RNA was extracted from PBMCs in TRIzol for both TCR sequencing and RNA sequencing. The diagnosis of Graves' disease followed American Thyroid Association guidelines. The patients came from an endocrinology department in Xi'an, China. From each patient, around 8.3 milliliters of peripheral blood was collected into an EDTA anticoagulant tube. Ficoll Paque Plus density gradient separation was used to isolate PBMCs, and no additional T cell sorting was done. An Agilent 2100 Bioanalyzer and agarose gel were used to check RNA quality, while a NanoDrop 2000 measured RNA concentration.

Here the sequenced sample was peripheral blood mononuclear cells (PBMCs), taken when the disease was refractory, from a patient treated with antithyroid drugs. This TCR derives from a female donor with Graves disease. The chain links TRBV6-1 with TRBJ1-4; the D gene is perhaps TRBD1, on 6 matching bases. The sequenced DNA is TGTGCCAGCAGTCACCCAGGGGTTGGTACTGAAAAACTGTTTTTT. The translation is CASSHPGVGTEKLFF.